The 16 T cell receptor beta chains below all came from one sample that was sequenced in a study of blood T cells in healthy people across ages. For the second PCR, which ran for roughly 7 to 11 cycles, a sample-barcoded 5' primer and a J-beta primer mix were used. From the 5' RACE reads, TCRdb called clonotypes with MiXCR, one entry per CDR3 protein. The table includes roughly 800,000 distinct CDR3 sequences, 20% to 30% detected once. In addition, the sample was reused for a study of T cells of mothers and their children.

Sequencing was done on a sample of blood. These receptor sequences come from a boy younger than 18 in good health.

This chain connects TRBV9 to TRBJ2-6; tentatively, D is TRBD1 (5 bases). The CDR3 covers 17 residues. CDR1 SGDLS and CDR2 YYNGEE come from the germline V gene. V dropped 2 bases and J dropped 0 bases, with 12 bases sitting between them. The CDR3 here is CASSVSGYLSGANVLTF. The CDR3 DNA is TGTGCCAGCAGCGTGTCAGGGTACCTCTCTGGGGCCAACGTCCTGACTTTC.

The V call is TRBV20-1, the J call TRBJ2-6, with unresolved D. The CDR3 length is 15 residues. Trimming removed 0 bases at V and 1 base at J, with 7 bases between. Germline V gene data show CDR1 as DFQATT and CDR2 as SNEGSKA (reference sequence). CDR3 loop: CSARDVGSGANVLTF. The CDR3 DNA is TGCAGTGCTAGAGATGTGGGGTCTGGGGCCAACGTCCTGACTTTC.

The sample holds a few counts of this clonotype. The chain's CDR3 is CASSVSGVKAETQYF. CDR3 in DNA: TGTGCCAGCAGCGTTAGCGGGGTAAAGGCGGAGACCCAGTACTTC. The chain joins TRBV7-9 to TRBJ2-5; 8 positions agree with TRBD2. With 5 bases clipped from V and 5 bases from J, the junction kept 10 bases outside the gene matches. Germline V gene data show CDR1 as SEHNR and CDR2 as FQNEAQ (reference sequence). This CDR3 has 15 residues.

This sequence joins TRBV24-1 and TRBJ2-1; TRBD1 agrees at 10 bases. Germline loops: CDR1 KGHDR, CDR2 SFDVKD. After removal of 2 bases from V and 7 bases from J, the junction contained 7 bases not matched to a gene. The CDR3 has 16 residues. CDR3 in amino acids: CATSDWGDRGGNEQFF. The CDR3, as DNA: TGTGCCACCAGTGATTGGGGGGACAGGGGTGGAAATGAGCAGTTCTTC.

The CDR3 protein is CASGLVLTGEAYEQYF. Here the CDR3 DNA reads TGTGCTAGTGGTTTGGTCCTGACGGGGGAAGCCTACGAGCAGTACTTC. The chain uses TRBV12-5 and TRBJ2-5; D might be TRBD2 (6 bases). The J call may be faulty, since TRBJ2-7 better matches the DNA end. Germline loops: CDR1 LGHNT, CDR2 FRNRAP. This CDR3 contains 16 residues.

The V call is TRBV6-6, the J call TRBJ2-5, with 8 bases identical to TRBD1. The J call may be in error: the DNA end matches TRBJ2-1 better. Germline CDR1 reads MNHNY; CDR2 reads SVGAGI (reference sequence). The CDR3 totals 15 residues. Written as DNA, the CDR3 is TGTGCCAGCAGTTACCGACAGGGGACGAGGAATGAGCAGTTCTTC. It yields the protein CASSYRQGTRNEQFF.

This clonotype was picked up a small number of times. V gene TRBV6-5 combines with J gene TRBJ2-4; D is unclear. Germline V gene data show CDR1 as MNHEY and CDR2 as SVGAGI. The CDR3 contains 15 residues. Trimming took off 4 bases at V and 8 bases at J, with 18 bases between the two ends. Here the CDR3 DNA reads TGTGCCAGCAGTTTTGGACGCCCAATGAAGTACATTCAGTACTTC. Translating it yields CASSFGRPMKYIQYF.

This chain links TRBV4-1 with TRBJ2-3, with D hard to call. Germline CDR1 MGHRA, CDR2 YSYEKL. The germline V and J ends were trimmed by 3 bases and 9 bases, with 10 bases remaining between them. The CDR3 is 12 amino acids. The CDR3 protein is CASSQDRQTQYF. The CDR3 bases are TGCGCCAGCAGCCAGGATAGACAAACGCAGTATTTT.

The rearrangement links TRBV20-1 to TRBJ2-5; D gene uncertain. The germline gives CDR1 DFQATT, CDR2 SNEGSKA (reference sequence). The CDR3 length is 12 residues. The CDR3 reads CSPMRTQETQYF. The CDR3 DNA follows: TGCAGCCCCATGCGGACCCAAGAGACCCAGTACTTC.

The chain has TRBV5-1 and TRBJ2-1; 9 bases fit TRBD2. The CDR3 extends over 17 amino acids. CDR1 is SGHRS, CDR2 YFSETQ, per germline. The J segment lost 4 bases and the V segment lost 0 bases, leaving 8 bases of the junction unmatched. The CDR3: CASSLEGASGAYNEQFF. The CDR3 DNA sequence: TGCGCCAGCAGCTTGGAGGGGGCTAGCGGGGCTTACAATGAGCAGTTCTTC.

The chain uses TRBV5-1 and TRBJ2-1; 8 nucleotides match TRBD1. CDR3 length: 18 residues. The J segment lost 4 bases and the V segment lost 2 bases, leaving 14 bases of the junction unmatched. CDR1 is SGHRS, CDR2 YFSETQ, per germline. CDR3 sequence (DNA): TGCGCCAGCAGCTTAAATTCGGACAGGGTCCGGGGGTACAATGAGCAGTTCTTC. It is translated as CASSLNSDRVRGYNEQFF.

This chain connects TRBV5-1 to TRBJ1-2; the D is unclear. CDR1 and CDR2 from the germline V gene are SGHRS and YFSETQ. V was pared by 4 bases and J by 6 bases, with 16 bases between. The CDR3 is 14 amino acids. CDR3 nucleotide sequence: TGCGCCAGCAGCCCCCTAGGAGGGAGGAATGGCTACACCTTC. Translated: CASSPLGGRNGYTF.

DNA for the CDR3: TGTGCCAGCAGTTCAGGGACATTTTTTGAAGCTTTCTTT. This gives the protein CASSSGTFFEAFF. The chain uses TRBV12-3 or TRBV12-4 and TRBJ1-1; D is perhaps TRBD1 (6 bases). CDR3 length equals 13 residues. V was clipped by 4 bases and J by 7 bases, with 13 bases between them.

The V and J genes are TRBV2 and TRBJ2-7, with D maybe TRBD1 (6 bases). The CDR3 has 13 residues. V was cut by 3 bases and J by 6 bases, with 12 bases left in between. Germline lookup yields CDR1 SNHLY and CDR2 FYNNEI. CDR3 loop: CASSDRGRSEQYF. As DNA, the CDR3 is TGTGCCAGCAGTGACAGGGGTAGGAGCGAGCAGTACTTC.

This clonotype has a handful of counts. CDR3 amino acids: CASSLAQGLSSSGANVLTF. CDR3 coding DNA: TGCGCCAGCAGCTTGGCCCAGGGGCTCTCTAGCTCTGGGGCCAACGTCCTGACTTTC. The chain is built from TRBV5-1 and TRBJ2-6, with a tentative D call TRBD1 (6 bases). V was clipped by 0 bases and J by 0 bases, with 16 bases between them. Germline lookup yields CDR1 SGHRS and CDR2 YFSETQ. This CDR3 contains 19 residues.

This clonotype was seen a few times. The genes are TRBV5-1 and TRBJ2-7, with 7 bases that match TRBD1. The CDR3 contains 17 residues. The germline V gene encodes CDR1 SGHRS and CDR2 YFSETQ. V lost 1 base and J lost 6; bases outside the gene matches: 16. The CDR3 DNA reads TGCGCCAGCAGCTTGTCTCGAACGACAGGGACGACGGCCGAGCAGTACTTC. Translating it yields CASSLSRTTGTTAEQYF. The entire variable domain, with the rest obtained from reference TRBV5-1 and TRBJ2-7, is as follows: KAGVTQTPRYLIKTRGQQVTLSCSPISGHRSVSWYQQTPGQGLQFLFEYFSETQRNKGNFPGRFSGRQFSNSRSEMNVSTLELGDSALYLCASSLSRTTGTTAEQYFGPGTRLTVT.